This TCR beta chain was identified during a study of molecular identifiers for immune sequencing clone quantification. TCRdb called the PCR reads again in MiXCR, with one record for every CDR3 protein. The sample lists about half a million distinct CDR3 sequences; 25% were seen once. The length of the CDR3 is 15 residues. CDR1 is DFQATT, CDR2 SNEGSKA, per germline (reference sequence). Comments on this clonotype: The antigen is unknown. Mismatch with germline at one junction end may stem from a read error.

Overall study findings and caveats: Beyond 20 RNA copies, clones held over 97% of effector molecules, compared with under 1% in naive cells. Clone sizes that are highly expanded could be underestimated when identical TCR molecules share a barcode.

The specimen sequenced was naive CD8+ T cells from blood, with Jurkat cell RNA spiked in. Indicated subset: FACS-sorted CD8+CD4-CCR7+CD45RA+ naive T cells. The receptor was derived from a human donor in good health. Some libraries in this study had Jurkat cell RNA spiked in. This chain joins TRBV20-1 and TRBJ2-1; TRBD1 is a possible D gene (6 bases). CDR3 in amino acids: CSARSQGFSYDEQFF. In nucleotides, the CDR3 is TGCAGTGCTAGATCACAGGGCTTCTCCTACGATGAGCAGTTCTTC.